This TCR beta chain is from a study of Ad26.COV2.S vaccination and SARS-CoV-2 variants. About the study: Ad26.COV2.S given intramuscularly, once or twice 56 days apart.

Some clones are missing from TCRdb's copy, which holds only in-frame ones; the method was immunoSEQ multiplex PCR. The profile shows 440,000 or so clones, about 92% of them singletons. Treatment of the sample: roughly 18 received Ad26.COV2.S at low or high dose, single or two shots; 5 received placebo; per-sample allocation not given. Sampling took place 63 days after the first vaccine or placebo injection. Deletions cut 7 bases from V and 10 bases from J, with 23 bases between. The germline gives CDR1 LNHDA, CDR2 SQIVND (reference sequence). CDR3 length: 15 amino acids. The chain couples TRBV19 to TRBJ1-5; TRBD1 might be the D (5 bases). Source: peripheral blood, taken in a trial of Ad26.COV2.S vaccine versus placebo. The TCR sequence derives from a person between 18 and 65 years old who received the Ad26.COV2.S COVID-19 vaccine or a placebo. CDR3 residues: CASTLSVTAAAPQHF. The CDR3 nucleotides are TGTGCCAGTACCCTATCGGTGACAGCGGCAGCCCCCCAGCATTTT. Variable domain in full (rest from reference TRBV19 and TRBJ1-5): DGGITQSPKYLFRKEGQNVTLSCEQNLNHDAMYWYRQDPGQGLRLIYYSQIVNDFQKGDIAEGYSVSREKKESFPLTVTSAQKNPTAFYLCASTLSVTAAAPQHFGDGTRLSIL.